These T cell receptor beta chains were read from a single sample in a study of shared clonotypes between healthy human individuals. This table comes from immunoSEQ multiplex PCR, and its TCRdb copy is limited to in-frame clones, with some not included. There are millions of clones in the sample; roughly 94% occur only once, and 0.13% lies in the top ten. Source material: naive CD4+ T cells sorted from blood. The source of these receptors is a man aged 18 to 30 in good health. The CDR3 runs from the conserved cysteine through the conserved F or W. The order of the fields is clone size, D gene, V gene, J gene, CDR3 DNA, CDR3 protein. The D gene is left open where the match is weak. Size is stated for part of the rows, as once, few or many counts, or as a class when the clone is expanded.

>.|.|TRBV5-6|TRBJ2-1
TGTGCCAGCAGCTTGGGAACTAGAGACTACAATGAGCAGTTCTTC
CASSLGTRDYNEQFF
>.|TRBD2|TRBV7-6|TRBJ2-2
TGTGCCAGCAGCTTAGGACTAGCGGGAGGCTTGAACACCGGGGAGCTGTTTTTT
CASSLGLAGGLNTGELFF
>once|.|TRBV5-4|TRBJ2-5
TGTGCCAGCAGCTTACAGGGTATAGGCGAAGAGACCCAGTACTTC
CASSLQGIGEETQYF
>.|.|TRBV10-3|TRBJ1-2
TGTGCCACTCGGGCCGGGGGCTATGGCTACACCTTC
CATRAGGYGYTF
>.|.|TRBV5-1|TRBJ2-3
TGCGCCAGCAGCTCGGCAGCGGCAGATACGCAGTATTTT
CASSSAAADTQYF
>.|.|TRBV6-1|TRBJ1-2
TGTGCCAGCAGTGAAGACAGGTTTGGCTACACCTTC
CASSEDRFGYTF
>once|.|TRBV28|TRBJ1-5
TGTGCCAGCAGTTTTCCCACAGGGAGTAAAAATCAGCCCCAGCATTTT
CASSFPTGSKNQPQHF
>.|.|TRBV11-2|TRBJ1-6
TGTGCCAGCAGCTTAGTTGGGGCCGGTTATAATTCACCCCTCCACTTT
CASSLVGAGYNSPLHF
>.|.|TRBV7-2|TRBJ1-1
TGTGCCAGCAGGGGTCCAAACACTGAAGCTTTCTTT
CASRGPNTEAFF
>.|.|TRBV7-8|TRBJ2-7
TGTGCCAGCAGCTTAGTAGTTATCGGGGAAGTACCCTACGAGCAGTACTTC
CASSLVVIGEVPYEQYF
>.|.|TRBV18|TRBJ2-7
TGTGCCAGCTCACCGGACGTCTACGAGCAGTACTTC
CASSPDVYEQYF
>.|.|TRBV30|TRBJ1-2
TGTGCCTGGAGTGTCGGGTATGGCTACACCTTC
CAWSVGYGYTF
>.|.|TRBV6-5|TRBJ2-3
TGTGCCAGCAGTTACTCGGTGGGGATCGATACGCAGTATTTT
CASSYSVGIDTQYF
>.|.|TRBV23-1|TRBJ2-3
TGCGCCAGCACCTCTAGGACAGATACGCAGTATTTT
CASTSRTDTQYF
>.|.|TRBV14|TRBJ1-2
TGTGCCAGCAGCCCTGCCCCTTATGGCTACACCTTC
CASSPAPYGYTF
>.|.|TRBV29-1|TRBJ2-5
TGCAGCGCCCGGGGACAACCCTACGAGACCCAGTACTTC
CSARGQPYETQYF
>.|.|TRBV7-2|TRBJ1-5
TGTGCCAGCAGCTTACAGGGTGACAATCAGCCCCAGCATTTT
CASSLQGDNQPQHF
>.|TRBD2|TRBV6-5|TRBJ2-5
TGTGCCAGCAGCTACGGGGGGGCGGGAGAGACCCAGTACTTC
CASSYGGAGETQYF
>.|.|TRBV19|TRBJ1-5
TGTGCCAGGAGGCAAGGGAATCAGCCCCAGCATTTT
CARRQGNQPQHF
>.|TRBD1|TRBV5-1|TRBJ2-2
TGCGCCAGCAGCGGACAGGGGGCGAGAAACACCGGGGAGCTGTTTTTT
CASSGQGARNTGELFF
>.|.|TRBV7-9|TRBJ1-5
TGTGCCAGCAGCTTAGGTATGGAGCAGCCCCAGCATTTT
CASSLGMEQPQHF
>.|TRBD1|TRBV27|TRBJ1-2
TGTGCCAGCAGTCAGGGACAGAACTATGGCTACACCTTC
CASSQGQNYGYTF
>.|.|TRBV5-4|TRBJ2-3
TGTGCCAGCAGCTTACAAAGCGGGAGCACAGATACGCAGTATTTT
CASSLQSGSTDTQYF
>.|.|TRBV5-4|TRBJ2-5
TGTGCCAGCAGCTACGACAGGAGAAGAATCCAAGAGACCCAGTACTTC
CASSYDRRRIQETQYF
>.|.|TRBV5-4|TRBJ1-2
TGTGCCAGCAGCCCAAGAACAGCTTTCTATGGCTACACCTTC
CASSPRTAFYGYTF
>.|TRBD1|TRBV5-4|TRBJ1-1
TGTGCCAGCAGCCGTGGTGGGACAGGGGCCCCGACGGGGAACACTGAAGCTTTCTTT
CASSRGGTGAPTGNTEAFF
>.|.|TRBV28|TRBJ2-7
TGTGCCAGCACCGGGACATATTACGAGCAGTACTTC
CASTGTYYEQYF
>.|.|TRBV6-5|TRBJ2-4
TGTGCCAGCATTCCCATTGTCAAAAACATTCAGTACTTC
CASIPIVKNIQYF
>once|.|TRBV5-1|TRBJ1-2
TGCGCCAGCAGCTTGGCCGACGGACTATTGGGCTACACCTTC
CASSLADGLLGYTF
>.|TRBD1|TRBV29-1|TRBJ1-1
TGCAGCGTTCGACAGGGGAACACTGAAGCTTTCTTT
CSVRQGNTEAFF
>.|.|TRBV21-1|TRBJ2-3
TGTGCCAGCAGCAAAGGCTCAGGGGTAAAAACAGATACGCAGTATTTT
CASSKGSGVKTDTQYF
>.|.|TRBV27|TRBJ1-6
TGTGCCAGCAGTTTAGCGTCGTTTTCAGAGAATTCACCCCTCCACTTT
CASSLASFSENSPLHF
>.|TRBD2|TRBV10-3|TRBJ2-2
TGTGCCATCAGTGAGGGGCTAGCGGGGGACGGGGAGCTGTTTTTT
CAISEGLAGDGELFF
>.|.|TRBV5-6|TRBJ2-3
TGTGCCAGCAGCCAAATTACCGGTAAAAGCACAGATACGCAGTATTTT
CASSQITGKSTDTQYF
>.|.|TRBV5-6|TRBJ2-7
TGTGCCAGCAGCTTGGATGCGCTTCTAACCTACGAGCAGTACTTC
CASSLDALLTYEQYF
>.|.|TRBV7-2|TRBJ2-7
TGTGCCAGCAGCTTAAGCGGACTCTTGTACGAGCAGTACTTC
CASSLSGLLYEQYF
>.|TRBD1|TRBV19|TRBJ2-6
TGTGCCAGTAGACAGCCGGGACAGCACTCTGGGGCCAACGTCCTGACTTTC
CASRQPGQHSGANVLTF
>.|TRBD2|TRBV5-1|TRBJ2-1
TGCGCCAGCAGCCGAACCGAGCGGGAGTGGAATGAGCAGTTCTTC
CASSRTEREWNEQFF
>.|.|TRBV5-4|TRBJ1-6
TGTGCCAGCAGCTTGGGGAGGGATTTGCCCCTCCACTTT
CASSLGRDLPLHF
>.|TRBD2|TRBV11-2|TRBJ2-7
TGTGCCAGCAGCCTCGTAGCGGGGGTCACCTACGAGCAGTACTTC
CASSLVAGVTYEQYF
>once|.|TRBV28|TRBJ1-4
TGTGCCAGCAGTTTCGACACAGGGTCTCCTGAAAAACTGTTTTTT
CASSFDTGSPEKLFF
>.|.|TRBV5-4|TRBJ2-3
TGTGCCAGCAGCTTCCCTGATGGGGCAGATACGCAGTATTTT
CASSFPDGADTQYF
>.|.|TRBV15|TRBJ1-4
TGTGCCACCAGCAGAGATCCGACAGGAAATGAAAAACTGTTTTTT
CATSRDPTGNEKLFF
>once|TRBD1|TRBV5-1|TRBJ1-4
TGCGCCAGCAGCTTGGAACGGACAGGGGACGAAAAACTGTTTTTT
CASSLERTGDEKLFF
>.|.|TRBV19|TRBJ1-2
TGTGCCAGTAATCGGAATGGCTACACCTTC
CASNRNGYTF
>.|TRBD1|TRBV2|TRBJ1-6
TGTGCCAGCAGTGAAGGAGGGACAGGGGTTAATTCACCCCTCCACTTT
CASSEGGTGVNSPLHF
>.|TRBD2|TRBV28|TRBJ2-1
TGTGCCAGCAGTTTCGGCGGGACTATCAACGAGCAGTTCTTC
CASSFGGTINEQFF
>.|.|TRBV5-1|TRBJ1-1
TGCGCCAGCAGCTTGGTCTCCACGGGAATGACTGAAGCTTTCTTT
CASSLVSTGMTEAFF
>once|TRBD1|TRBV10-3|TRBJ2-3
TGTGCCATCAGTGAGGGGACAGGGTCGGTTGGAGATACGCAGTATTTT
CAISEGTGSVGDTQYF